Reported below is one TCR beta chain. The CDR3 is made up of 16 amino acids. Germline loops: CDR1 KGHSH, CDR2 LQKENI. Trimming cost V 3 bases and J 0 bases; bases outside gene matches: 4. The data originate from a study of blood T cell repertoires in COVID-19. Libraries were prepared by immunoSEQ multiplex PCR; TCRdb keeps only in-frame clonotypes and omits some of them. The data contain a few hundred thousand clones, more than 65% of them singletons. The sample comprised peripheral blood. The V and J genes are TRBV18 and TRBJ2-2, with TRBD1 matching over 7 bases. This TCR was recovered from a woman aged 60 to 75 with acute or convalescent COVID-19. CDR3 sequence: CASSPGTATNTGELFF. The CDR3 DNA sequence: TGTGCCAGCTCACCCGGGACAGCAACGAACACCGGGGAGCTGTTTTTT.